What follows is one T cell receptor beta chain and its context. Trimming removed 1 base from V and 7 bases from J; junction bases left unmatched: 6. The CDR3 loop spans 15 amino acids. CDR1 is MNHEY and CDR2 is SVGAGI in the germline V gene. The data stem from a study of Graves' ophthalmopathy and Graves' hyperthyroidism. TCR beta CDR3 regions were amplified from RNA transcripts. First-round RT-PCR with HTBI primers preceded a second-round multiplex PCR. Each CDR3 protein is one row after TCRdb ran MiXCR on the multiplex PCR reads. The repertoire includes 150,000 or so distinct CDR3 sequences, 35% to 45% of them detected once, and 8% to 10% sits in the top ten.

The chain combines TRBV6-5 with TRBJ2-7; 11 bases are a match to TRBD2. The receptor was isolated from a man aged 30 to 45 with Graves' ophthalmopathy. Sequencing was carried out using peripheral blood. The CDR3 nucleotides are TGTGCCAGCAGTTACTTAGCGGGAGGGCCTTCGGAGCAGTACTTC. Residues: CASSYLAGGPSEQYF.